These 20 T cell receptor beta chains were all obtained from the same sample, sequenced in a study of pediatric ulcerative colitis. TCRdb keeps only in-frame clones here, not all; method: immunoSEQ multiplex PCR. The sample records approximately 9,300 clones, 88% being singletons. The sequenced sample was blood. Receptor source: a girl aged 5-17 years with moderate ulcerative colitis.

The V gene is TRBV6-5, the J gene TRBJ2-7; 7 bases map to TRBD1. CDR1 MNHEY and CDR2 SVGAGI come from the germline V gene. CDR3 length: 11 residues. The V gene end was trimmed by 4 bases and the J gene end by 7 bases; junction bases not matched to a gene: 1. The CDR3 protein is CASSLGQEQYF. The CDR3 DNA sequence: TGTGCCAGCAGTTTGGGACAGGAGCAGTACTTC.

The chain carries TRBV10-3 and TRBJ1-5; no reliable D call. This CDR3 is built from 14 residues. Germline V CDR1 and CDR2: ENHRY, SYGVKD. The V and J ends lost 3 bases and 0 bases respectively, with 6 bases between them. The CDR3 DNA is TGTGCCATCAGTGAACAGAATAGCAATCAGCCCCAGCATTTT. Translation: CAISEQNSNQPQHF.

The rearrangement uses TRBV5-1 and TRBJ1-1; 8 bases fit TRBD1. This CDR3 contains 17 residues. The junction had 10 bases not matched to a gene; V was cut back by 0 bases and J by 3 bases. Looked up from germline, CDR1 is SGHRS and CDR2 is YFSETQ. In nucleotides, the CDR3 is TGCGCCAGCAGCTTGGGATTTAACAGGGGGTTGGACACTGAAGCTTTCTTT. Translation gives CASSLGFNRGLDTEAFF.

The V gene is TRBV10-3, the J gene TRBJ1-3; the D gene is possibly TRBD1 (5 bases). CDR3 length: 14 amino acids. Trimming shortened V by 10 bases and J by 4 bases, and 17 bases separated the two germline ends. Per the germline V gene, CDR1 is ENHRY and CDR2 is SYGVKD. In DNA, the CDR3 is TGTGCCAGCTCATACAGGAGACTCGGAAACACCATATATTTT. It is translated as CASSYRRLGNTIYF.

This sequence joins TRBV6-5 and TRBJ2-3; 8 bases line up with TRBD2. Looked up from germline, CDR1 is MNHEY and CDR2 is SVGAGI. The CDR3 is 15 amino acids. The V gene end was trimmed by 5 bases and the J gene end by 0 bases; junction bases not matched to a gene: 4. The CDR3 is CASSALAGSTDTQYF. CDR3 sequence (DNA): TGTGCCAGCAGTGCCTTAGCGGGGAGCACAGATACGCAGTATTTT.

CDR3 sequence: CASVSISNTEAFF. CDR3 sequence (DNA): TGTGCCAGCGTAAGCATAAGTAACACTGAAGCTTTCTTT. This sequence joins TRBV6-1 and TRBJ1-1; D uncertain. Trimming stripped 8 bases from V and 2 bases from J, with 12 bases between. CDR1 is MNHNS, CDR2 SASEGT, per germline. This CDR3 is built from 13 residues.

CDR3 sequence: CASSLKPGLAGGPGTQYF. CDR3 nucleotide sequence: TGTGCCAGCAGCTTAAAACCGGGACTAGCGGGAGGGCCGGGGACCCAGTACTTC. The chain combines TRBV11-2 with TRBJ2-5, with 16 bases that match TRBD2. The CDR3 is 18 amino acids. Germline CDR1 and CDR2: SGHAT and FQNNGV. The ends lost 2 bases at V and 7 bases at J; junction bases unmatched: 10.

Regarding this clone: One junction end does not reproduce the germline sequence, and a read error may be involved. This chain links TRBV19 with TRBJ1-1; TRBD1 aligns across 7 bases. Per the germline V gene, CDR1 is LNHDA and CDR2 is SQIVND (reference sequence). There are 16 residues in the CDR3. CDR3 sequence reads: CASSLDSGQSNTEAFF. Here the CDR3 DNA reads TGTGCCAGTAGTTTAGACTCGGGACAGTCGAACACTGAAGCTTTCTTT.

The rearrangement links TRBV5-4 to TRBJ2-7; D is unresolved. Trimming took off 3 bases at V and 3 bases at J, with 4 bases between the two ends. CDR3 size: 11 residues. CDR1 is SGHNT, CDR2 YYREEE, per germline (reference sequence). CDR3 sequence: CASSSDYEQYF. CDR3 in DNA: TGTGCCAGCAGCTCGGACTACGAGCAGTACTTC.

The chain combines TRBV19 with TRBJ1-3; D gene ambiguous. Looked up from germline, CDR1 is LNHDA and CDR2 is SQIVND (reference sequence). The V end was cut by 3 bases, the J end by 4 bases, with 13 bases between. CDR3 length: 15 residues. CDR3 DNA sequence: TGTGCCAGTAGTATTGAGATGGATGCCGGAAACACCATATATTTT. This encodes CASSIEMDAGNTIYF.

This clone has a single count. This CDR3 is CASSEGAASTDTQYF. DNA of the CDR3: TGTGCCAGCAGTGAGGGAGCGGCTAGCACAGATACGCAGTATTTT. The chain carries TRBV6-4 and TRBJ2-3; TRBD2 is a possible D gene (5 bases). V lost 3 bases, J lost 0 bases, and 10 bases lay in between. The germline V gene has CDR1 MRHNA and CDR2 SNTAGT. The CDR3 is 15 amino acids.

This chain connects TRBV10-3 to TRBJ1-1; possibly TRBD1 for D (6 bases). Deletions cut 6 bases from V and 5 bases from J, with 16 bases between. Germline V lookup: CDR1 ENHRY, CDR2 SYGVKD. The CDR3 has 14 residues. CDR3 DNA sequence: TGTGCCATCAGACAGGGATGGGGAGGAACTGAAGCTTTCTTT. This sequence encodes CAIRQGWGGTEAFF.

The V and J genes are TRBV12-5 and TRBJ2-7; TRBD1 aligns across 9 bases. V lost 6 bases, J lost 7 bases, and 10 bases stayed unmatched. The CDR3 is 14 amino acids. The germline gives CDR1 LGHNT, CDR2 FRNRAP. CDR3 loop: CASGLTGGFGEQYF. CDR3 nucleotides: TGTGCTAGTGGGCTGACAGGGGGTTTTGGAGAGCAGTACTTC. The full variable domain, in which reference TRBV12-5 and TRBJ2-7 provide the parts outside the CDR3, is DARVTQTPRHKVTEMGQEVTMRCQPILGHNTVFWYRQTMMQGLELLAYFRNRAPLDDSGMPKDRFSAEMPDATLATLKIQPSEPRDSAVYFCASGLTGGFGEQYFGPGTRLTVT.

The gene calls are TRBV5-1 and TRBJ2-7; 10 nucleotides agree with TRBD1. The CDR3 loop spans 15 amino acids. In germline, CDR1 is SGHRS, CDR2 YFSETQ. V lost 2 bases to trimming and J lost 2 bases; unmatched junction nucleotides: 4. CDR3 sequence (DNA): TGCGCCAGCAGCTTAGACAGGGGGCCAGCCTACGAGCAGTACTTC. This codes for CASSLDRGPAYEQYF.

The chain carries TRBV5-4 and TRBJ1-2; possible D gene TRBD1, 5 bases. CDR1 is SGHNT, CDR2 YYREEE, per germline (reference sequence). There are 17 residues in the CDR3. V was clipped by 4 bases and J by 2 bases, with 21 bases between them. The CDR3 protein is CASSGRLGGEVNYGYTF. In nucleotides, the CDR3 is TGTGCCAGCAGCGGACGGCTTGGGGGTGAGGTAAACTATGGCTACACCTTC. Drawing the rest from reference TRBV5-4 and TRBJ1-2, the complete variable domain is ETGVTQSPTHLIKTRGQQVTLRCSSQSGHNTVSWYQQALGQGPQFIFQYYREEENGRGNFPPRFSGLQFPNYSSELNVNALELDDSALYLCASSGRLGGEVNYGYTFGSGTRLTVV.

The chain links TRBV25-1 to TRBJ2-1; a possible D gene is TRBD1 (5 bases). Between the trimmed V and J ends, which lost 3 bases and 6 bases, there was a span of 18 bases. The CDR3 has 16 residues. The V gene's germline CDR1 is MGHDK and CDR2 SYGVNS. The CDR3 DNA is TGTGCCAGCAGTGAGGTGGTAGGGGCAAAGGGCAATGAGCAGTTCTTC. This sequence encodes CASSEVVGAKGNEQFF.

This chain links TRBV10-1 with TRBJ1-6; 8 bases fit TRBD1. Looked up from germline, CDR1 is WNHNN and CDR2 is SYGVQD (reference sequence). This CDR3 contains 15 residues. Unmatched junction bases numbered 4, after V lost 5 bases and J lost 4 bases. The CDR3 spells CASSPDREYNSPLHF. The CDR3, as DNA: TGCGCCAGCAGTCCGGACAGGGAGTATAATTCACCCCTCCACTTT.

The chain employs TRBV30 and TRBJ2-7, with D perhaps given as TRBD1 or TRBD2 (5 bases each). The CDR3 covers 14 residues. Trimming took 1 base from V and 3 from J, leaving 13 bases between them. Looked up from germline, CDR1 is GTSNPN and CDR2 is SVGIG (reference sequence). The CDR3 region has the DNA TGTGCCTGGAGTGCCTTGGTGGGGGTCTACGAGCAGTACTTC. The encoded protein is CAWSALVGVYEQYF.

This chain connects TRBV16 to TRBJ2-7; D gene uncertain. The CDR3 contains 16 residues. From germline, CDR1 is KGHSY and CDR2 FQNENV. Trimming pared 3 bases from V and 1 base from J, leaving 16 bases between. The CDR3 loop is CASSQLVPLPSYEQYF. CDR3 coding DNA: TGTGCCAGCAGCCAGTTAGTTCCGTTACCTTCCTACGAGCAGTACTTC.

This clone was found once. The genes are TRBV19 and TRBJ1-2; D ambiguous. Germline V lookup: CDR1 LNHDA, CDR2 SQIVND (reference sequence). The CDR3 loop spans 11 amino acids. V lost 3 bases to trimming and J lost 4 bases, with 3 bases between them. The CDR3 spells CASSIGYGYTF. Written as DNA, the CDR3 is TGTGCCAGTAGTATCGGCTATGGCTACACCTTC.